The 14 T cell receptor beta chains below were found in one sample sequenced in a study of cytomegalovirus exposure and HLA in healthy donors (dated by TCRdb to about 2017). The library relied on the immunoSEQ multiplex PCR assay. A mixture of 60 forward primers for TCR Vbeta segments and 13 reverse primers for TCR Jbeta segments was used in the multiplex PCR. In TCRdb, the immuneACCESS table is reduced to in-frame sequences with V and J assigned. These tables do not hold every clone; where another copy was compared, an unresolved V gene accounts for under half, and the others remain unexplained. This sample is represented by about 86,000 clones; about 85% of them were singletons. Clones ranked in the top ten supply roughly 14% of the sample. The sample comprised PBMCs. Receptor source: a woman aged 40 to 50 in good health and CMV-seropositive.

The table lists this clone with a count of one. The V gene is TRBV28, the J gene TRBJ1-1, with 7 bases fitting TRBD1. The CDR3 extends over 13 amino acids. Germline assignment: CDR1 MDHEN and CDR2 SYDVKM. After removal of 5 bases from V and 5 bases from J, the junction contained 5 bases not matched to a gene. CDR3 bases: TGTGCCAGCAGTACTACAGGGGTTACTGAAGCTTTCTTT. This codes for CASSTTGVTEAFF.

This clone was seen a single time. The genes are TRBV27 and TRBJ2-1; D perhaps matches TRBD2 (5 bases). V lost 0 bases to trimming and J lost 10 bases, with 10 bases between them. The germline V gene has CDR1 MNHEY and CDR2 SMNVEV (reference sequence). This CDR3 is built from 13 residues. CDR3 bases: TGTGCCAGCAGTTTATCAACGGGATGGGAGCAGTTCTTC. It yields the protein CASSLSTGWEQFF.

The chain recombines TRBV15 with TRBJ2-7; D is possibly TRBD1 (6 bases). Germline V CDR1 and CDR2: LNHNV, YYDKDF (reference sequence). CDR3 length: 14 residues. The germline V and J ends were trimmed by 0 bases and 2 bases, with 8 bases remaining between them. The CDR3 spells CATSRDQGTYEQYF. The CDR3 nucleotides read TGTGCCACCAGCAGAGATCAGGGGACCTACGAGCAGTACTTC.

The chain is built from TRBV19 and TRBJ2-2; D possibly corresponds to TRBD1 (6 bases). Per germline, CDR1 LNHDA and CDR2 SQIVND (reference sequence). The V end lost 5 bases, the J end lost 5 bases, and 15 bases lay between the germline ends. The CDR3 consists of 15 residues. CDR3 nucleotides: TGTGCCAGTAGTTTCCCCGGGACATTTACCGGGGAGCTGTTTTTT. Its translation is CASSFPGTFTGELFF. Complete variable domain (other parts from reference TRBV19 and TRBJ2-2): DGGITQSPKYLFRKEGQNVTLSCEQNLNHDAMYWYRQDPGQGLRLIYYSQIVNDFQKGDIAEGYSVSREKKESFPLTVTSAQKNPTAFYLCASSFPGTFTGELFFGEGSRLTVL.

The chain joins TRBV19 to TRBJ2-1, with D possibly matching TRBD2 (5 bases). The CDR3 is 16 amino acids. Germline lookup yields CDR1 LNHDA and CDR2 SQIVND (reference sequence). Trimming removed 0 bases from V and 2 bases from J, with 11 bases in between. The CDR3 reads CASSIDREGAYNEQFF. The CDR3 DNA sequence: TGTGCCAGTAGTATAGATCGGGAAGGAGCCTACAATGAGCAGTTCTTC.

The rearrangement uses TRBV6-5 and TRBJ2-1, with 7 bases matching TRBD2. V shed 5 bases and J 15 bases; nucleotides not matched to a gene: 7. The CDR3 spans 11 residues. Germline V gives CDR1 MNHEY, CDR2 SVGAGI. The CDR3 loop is CASSGAGELFF. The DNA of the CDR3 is TGTGCCAGCAGTGGTGCGGGAGAACTGTTCTTC.

This CDR3 is CASSIDRSSTNTIYF. The CDR3 nucleotides are TGTGCCAGCAGTATCGACAGGTCGTCTACAAACACCATATATTTT. The chain recombines TRBV27 with TRBJ1-3; D perhaps matches TRBD1 (6 bases). The CDR3 length is 15 residues. The germline V gene has CDR1 MNHEY and CDR2 SMNVEV (reference sequence). Between the trimmed V and J ends, which lost 5 bases and 6 bases, there was a span of 17 bases.

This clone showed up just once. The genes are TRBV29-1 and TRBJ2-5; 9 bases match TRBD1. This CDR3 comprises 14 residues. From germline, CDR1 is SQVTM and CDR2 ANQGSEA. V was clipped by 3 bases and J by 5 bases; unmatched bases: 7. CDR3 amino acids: CSVERTGAGETQYF. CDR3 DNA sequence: TGCAGCGTTGAGAGGACAGGGGCCGGCGAGACCCAGTACTTC.

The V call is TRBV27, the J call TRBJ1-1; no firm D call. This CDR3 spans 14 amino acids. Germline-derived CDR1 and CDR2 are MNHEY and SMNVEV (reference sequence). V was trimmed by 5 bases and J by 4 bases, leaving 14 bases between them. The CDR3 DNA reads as TGTGCCAGCAGTGGAGGACGCACGGGCACTGAAGCTTTCTTT. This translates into CASSGGRTGTEAFF.

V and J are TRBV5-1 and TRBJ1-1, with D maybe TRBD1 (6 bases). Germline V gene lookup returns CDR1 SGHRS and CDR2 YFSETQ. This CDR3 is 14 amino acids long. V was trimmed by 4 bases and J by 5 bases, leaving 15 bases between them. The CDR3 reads CASSPKDSRTEAFF. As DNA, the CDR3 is TGCGCCAGCAGCCCGAAGGACAGCAGGACTGAAGCTTTCTTT.

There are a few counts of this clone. In DNA, the CDR3 is TGTGCCACCAGCAGTCGGACAGGGAATTCACCCCTCCACTTT. Residues: CATSSRTGNSPLHF. This sequence joins TRBV15 and TRBJ1-6; 8 bases map to TRBD1. V lost 3 bases to trimming and J lost 7 bases; unmatched junction nucleotides: 2. The CDR3 runs 14 residues. The V gene's germline CDR1 is LNHNV and CDR2 YYDKDF (reference sequence).

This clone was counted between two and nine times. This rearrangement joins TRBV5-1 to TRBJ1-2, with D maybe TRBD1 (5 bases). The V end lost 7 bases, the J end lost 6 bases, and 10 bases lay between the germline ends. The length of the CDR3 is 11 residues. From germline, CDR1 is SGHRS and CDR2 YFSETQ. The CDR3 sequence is CASGEGHGYTF. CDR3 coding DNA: TGCGCCAGCGGGGAGGGACATGGCTACACCTTC.

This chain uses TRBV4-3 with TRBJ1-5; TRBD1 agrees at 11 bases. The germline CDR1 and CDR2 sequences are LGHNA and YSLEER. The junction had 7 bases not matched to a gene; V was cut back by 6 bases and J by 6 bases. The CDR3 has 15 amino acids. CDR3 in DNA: TGCGCCAGCAGTCAGGACAGGGGGCGCGGTCAGCCCCAGCATTTT. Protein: CASSQDRGRGQPQHF.

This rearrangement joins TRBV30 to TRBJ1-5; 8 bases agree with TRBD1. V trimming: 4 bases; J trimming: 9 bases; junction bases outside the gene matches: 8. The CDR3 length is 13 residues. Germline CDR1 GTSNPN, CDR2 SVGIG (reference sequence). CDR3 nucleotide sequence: TGTGCCTGGAACCAACAGGGGGATGGGCCCCAGCATTTT. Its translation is CAWNQQGDGPQHF.